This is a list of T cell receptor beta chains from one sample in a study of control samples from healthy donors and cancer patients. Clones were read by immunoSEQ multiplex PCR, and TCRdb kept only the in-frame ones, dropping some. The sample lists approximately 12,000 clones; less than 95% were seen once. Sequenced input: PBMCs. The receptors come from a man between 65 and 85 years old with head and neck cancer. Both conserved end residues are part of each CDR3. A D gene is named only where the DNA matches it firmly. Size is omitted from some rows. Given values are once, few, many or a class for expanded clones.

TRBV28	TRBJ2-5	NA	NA	CASSLVGAGETQYF	TGTGCCAGCAGTTTGGTGGGGGCAGGTGAGACCCAGTACTTC
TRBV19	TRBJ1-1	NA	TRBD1	CASRNRGMNTEAFF	TGTGCCAGTAGGAACAGGGGGATGAACACTGAAGCTTTCTTT
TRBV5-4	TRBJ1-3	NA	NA	CASSIQGFGNTIYF	TGTGCCAGCAGCATCCAGGGTTTCGGAAACACCATATATTTT
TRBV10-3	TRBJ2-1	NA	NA	CAIRDGYNEQFF	TGTGCCATCAGGGACGGGTACAATGAGCAGTTCTTC
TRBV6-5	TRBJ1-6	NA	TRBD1	CATLQTGGLNSPLHF	TGTGCCACTCTACAGACAGGGGGCTTGAATTCACCCCTCCACTTT
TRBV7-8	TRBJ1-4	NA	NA	CASSLTGLREKLFF	TGTGCCAGCAGCTTAACCGGACTTAGGGAAAAACTGTTTTTT
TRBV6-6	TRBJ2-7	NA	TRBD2	CASSFSGRVRYEQYF	TGTGCCAGCAGCTTTAGCGGGAGGGTTCGCTACGAGCAGTACTTC
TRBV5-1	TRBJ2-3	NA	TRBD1	CASSRGQGSPDTQYF	TGCGCCAGCAGCCGGGGACAGGGCTCACCAGATACGCAGTATTTT
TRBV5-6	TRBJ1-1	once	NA	CASSLGRLAEAFF	TGTGCCAGCAGCTTGGGGAGATTGGCTGAAGCTTTCTTT
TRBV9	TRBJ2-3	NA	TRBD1	CASSTRDRLALGEDTQYF	TGTGCCAGCAGCACCCGGGACAGGCTTGCTCTGGGGGAAGATACGCAGTATTTT
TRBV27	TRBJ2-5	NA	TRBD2	CASRTSVQETQYF	TGTGCCAGCAGGACTAGCGTCCAAGAGACCCAGTACTTC
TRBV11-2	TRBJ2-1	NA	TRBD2	CASRWTSGGAGEQFF	TGTGCCAGCAGGTGGACTAGCGGGGGGGCCGGTGAGCAGTTCTTC
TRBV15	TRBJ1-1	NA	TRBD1	CATSRETGGEAFF	TGTGCCACCAGCAGAGAAACAGGGGGTGAAGCTTTCTTT
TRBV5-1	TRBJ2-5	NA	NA	CASSSDGRGVQETQYF	TGCGCCAGCAGTTCCGACGGTAGAGGGGTTCAAGAGACCCAGTACTTC
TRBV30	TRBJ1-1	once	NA	CAWTLDGARSTEAFF	TGTGCCTGGACCCTCGATGGGGCGCGAAGCACTGAAGCTTTCTTT
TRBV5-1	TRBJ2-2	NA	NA	CASSSPLGQTTGELFF	TGCGCCAGCAGCTCGCCCCTGGGGCAGACCACCGGGGAGCTGTTTTTT
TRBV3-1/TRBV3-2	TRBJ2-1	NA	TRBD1	CASSQAGDRAAYEQFF	TGTGCCAGCAGCCAGGCCGGGGACAGGGCGGCTTACGAGCAGTTCTTC
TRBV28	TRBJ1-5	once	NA	CASSLRGGISNQPQHF	TGTGCCAGCAGCCTCAGAGGGGGAATTAGCAATCAGCCCCAGCATTTT
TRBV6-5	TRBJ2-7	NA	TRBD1	CASSYDGTGAYEQYF	TGTGCCAGCAGTTACGACGGGACAGGGGCCTACGAGCAGTACTTC
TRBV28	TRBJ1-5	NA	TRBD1	CASRGQGQGNQPQHF	TGTGCCAGCAGAGGACAGGGCCAAGGCAATCAGCCCCAGCATTTT
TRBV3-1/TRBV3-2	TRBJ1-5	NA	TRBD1	CASSLGQVAQGQPQHF	TGTGCCAGCAGCCTAGGACAGGTGGCCCAAGGTCAGCCCCAGCATTTT
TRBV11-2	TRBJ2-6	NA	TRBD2	CASSPQAGSGANVLTF	TGTGCCAGCAGCCCCCAAGCGGGAAGTGGGGCCAACGTCCTGACTTTC
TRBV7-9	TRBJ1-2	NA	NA	CASSGGQTNYGYTF	TGTGCCAGCAGCGGAGGACAGACTAATTATGGCTACACCTTC
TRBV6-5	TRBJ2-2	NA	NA	CASTDSLNTGELFF	TGTGCCAGCACAGACAGCTTGAACACCGGGGAGCTGTTTTTT
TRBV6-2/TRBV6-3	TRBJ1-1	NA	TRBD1	CASSYGSDRVGTEAFF	TGTGCCAGCAGTTACGGTTCGGACAGGGTTGGAACTGAAGCTTTCTTT
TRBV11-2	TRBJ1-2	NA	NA	CASSFGRYGYTF	TGTGCCAGCAGCTTCGGACGCTATGGCTACACCTTC
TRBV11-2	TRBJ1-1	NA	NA	CASSSLQGEAFF	TGTGCCAGCAGCTCCCTCCAGGGAGAAGCTTTCTTT
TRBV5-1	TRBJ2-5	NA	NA	CASSNSPQETQYF	TGCGCCAGCAGCAACTCCCCGCAAGAGACCCAGTACTTC
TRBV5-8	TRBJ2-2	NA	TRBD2	CASSLGGSTGELFF	TGTGCCAGCAGCCTCGGGGGGAGCACCGGGGAGCTGTTTTTT
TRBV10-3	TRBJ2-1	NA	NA	CAITKTEQRAYNEQFF	TGTGCCATCACTAAGACTGAGCAGCGCGCCTACAATGAGCAGTTCTTC
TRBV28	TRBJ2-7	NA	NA	CASTKTANYEQYF	TGTGCCAGCACTAAGACAGCGAACTACGAGCAGTACTTC
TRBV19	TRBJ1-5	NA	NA	CASSILEGTPQHF	TGTGCCAGTAGTATTTTGGAGGGTACGCCCCAGCATTTT
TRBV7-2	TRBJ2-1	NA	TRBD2	CASTQWGGAGAYNEQFF	TGTGCCAGCACACAATGGGGAGGAGCGGGGGCTTACAATGAGCAGTTCTTC
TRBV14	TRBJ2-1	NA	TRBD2	CASSQGGGGREISSYNEQFF	TGTGCCAGCAGCCAAGGCGGGGGTGGCAGGGAAATTAGCTCCTACAATGAGCAGTTCTTC
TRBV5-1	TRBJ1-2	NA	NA	CASSFRGQDGYTF	TGCGCCAGCAGCTTCAGGGGTCAAGACGGCTACACCTTC
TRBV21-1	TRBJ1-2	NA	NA	CAGYGQGAKNYGYTF	TGTGCCGGATACGGACAGGGGGCTAAGAACTATGGCTACACCTTC
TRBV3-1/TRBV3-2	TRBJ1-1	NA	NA	CASSQVWNTNTEAFF	TGTGCCAGCAGCCAAGTTTGGAATACTAACACTGAAGCTTTCTTT
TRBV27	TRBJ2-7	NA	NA	CASSLSGSYEQYF	TGTGCCAGCAGTTTAAGTGGTTCCTACGAGCAGTACTTC
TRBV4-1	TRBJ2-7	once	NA	CASSQDVTGWEQYF	TGCGCCAGCAGCCAAGATGTCACGGGGTGGGAGCAGTACTTC
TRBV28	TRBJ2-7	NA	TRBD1	CASRPQGAGRGYEQYF	TGTGCCAGCAGACCCCAGGGGGCAGGGAGAGGCTACGAGCAGTACTTC
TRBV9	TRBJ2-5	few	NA	CASNKDSPQETQYF	TGTGCCAGCAACAAAGACAGCCCACAAGAGACCCAGTACTTC
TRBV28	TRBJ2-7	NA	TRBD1	CASSPTGVREQYF	TGTGCCAGCAGTCCGACAGGGGTGCGGGAGCAGTACTTC
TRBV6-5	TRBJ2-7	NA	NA	CASSYSRGPYEQYF	TGTGCCAGCAGTTACTCAAGGGGACCCTACGAGCAGTACTTC
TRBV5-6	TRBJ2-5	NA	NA	CASSLPANGGLETQYF	TGTGCCAGCAGCCTACCGGCTAACGGAGGGTTAGAGACCCAGTACTTC
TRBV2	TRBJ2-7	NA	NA	CASSEALIGAHEQYF	TGTGCCAGCAGTGAAGCGCTTATAGGGGCCCACGAGCAGTACTTC
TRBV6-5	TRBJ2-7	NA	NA	CASREGFPYEQYF	TGTGCCAGCAGGGAGGGGTTCCCCTACGAGCAGTACTTC
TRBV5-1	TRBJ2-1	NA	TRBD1	CASSREGAVPYNEQFF	TGCGCCAGCAGCCGAGAGGGGGCGGTCCCCTACAATGAGCAGTTCTTC
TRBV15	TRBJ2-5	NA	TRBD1	CATSGGQGAEETQYF	TGTGCCACCAGCGGGGGACAGGGGGCGGAGGAGACCCAGTACTTC
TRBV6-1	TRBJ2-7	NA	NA	CASSEPETYEQYF	TGTGCCAGCAGTGAACCAGAAACCTACGAGCAGTACTTC
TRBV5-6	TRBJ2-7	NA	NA	CASSLWPYEQYF	TGTGCCAGCAGCTTGTGGCCCTACGAGCAGTACTTC